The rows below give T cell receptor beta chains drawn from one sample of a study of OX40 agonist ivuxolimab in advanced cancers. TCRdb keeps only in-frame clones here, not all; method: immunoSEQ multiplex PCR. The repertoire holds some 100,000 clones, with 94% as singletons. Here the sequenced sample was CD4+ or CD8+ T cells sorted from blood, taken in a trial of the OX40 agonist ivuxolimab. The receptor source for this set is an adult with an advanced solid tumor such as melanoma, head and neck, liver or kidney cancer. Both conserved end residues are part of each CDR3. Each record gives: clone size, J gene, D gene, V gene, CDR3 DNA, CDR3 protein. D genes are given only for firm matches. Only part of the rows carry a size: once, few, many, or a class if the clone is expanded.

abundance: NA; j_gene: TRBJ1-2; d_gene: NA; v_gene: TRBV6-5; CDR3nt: TGTGCCAGCAGTCCAACACAGAACTATGGCTACACCTTC; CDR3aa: CASSPTQNYGYTF
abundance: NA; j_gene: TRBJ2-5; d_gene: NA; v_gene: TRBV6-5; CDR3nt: TGTGCCAGCAGTTACTCCCCGGGGGCGGTAGGAGAGACCCAGTACTTC; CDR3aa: CASSYSPGAVGETQYF
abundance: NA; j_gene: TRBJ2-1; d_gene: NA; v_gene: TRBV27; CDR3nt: TGTGCCAGCAGTTTATCCTTCTCGGGTGAGCAGTTCTTC; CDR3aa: CASSLSFSGEQFF
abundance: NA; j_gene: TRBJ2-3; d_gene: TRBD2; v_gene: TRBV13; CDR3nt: TGTGCCAGCAGCTTAGGCCGAATCGCGGGGGAGGGGATAGATACGCAGTATTTT; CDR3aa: CASSLGRIAGEGIDTQYF
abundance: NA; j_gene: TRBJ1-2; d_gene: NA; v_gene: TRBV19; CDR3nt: TGTGCCAGTAGTTTTGACACGCCGGTACTCTATGGCTACACCTTC; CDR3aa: CASSFDTPVLYGYTF
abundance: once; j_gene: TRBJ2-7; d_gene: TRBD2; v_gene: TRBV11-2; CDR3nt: TGTGCCAGCAGCTTAGGGACTAGCTCCTACGAGCAGTACTTC; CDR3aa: CASSLGTSSYEQYF
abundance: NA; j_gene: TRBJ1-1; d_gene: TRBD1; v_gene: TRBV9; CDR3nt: TGTGCCAGCAGCGTAGGAGACAGGGGGACTGAAGCTTTCTTT; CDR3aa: CASSVGDRGTEAFF
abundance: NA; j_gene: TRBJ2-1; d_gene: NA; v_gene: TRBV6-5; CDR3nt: TGTGCCAGCAGTTTGAGTGACTTCAATGAGCAGTTCTTC; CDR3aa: CASSLSDFNEQFF
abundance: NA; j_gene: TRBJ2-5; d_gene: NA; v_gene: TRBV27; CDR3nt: TGTGCCAGCAGTTTAGGGCCTTGGGCCCAGTACTTC; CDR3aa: CASSLGPWAQYF
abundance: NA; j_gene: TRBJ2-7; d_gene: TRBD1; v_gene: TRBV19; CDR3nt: TGTGCCAGTAGTCCGGGGACAGGGAGCTCCTACGAGCAGTACTTC; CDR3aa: CASSPGTGSSYEQYF
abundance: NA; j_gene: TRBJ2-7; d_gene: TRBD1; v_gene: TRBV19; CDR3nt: TGTGCCAGTAGTATAGGACAGGGGGCTTTCGAGCAGTACTTC; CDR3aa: CASSIGQGAFEQYF
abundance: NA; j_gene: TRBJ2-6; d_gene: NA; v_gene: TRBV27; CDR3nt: TGTGCCAGCGCCCAGGGGCCTAGCGGGGCCAACGTCCTGACTTTC; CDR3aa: CASAQGPSGANVLTF
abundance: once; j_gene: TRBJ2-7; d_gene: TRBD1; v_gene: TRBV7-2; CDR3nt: TGTGCCAGCAGATGGGGGACAGGGTCATCCTACGAGCAGTACTTC; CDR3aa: CASRWGTGSSYEQYF
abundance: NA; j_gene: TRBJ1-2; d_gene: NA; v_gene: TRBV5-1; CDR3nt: TGCGCCAGCAGCGGACCAGGGGAGGGTGACTATGGCTACACCTTC; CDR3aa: CASSGPGEGDYGYTF
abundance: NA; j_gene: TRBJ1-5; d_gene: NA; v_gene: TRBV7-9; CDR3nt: TGTGCCAGCAGCCCCCGGGGGGAGCCCCAGCATTTT; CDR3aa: CASSPRGEPQHF
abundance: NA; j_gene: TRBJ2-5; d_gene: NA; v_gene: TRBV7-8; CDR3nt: TGTGCCAGCACCACCCCCGGGGGTGCAGAGACCCAGTACTTC; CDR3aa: CASTTPGGAETQYF
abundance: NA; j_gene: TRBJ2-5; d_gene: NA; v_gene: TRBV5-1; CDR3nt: TGCGCCAGCAGCTTGGTGGGCAGGGTCCAAGAGACCCAGTACTTC; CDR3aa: CASSLVGRVQETQYF
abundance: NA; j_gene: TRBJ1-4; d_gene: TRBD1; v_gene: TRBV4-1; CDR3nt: TGCGCCAGCAGCCAAGATGAGACAGGGGGCGAAAAACTGTTTTTT; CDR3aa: CASSQDETGGEKLFF
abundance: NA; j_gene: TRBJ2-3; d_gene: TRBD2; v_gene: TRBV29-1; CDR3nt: TGCAGCGTTGACGGCGGGGGGGCCCAAGATACGCAGTATTTT; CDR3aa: CSVDGGGAQDTQYF
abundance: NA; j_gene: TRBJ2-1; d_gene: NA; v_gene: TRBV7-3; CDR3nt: TGTGCCAGCAGCTTATACGCCTACAATGAGCAGTTCTTC; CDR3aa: CASSLYAYNEQFF
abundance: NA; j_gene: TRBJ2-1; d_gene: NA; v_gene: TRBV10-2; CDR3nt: TGCGCCAGCAGCACTACCTACAATGAGCAGTTCTTC; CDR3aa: CASSTTYNEQFF
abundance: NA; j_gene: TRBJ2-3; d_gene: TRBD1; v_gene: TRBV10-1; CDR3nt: TGCGCCAGCACTCTGGACAGGGAAGATACGCAGTATTTT; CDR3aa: CASTLDREDTQYF
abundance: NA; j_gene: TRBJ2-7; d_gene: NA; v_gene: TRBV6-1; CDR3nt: TGTGCCAGCAGAGAAGGGAGGGAGCAGTACTTC; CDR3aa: CASREGREQYF
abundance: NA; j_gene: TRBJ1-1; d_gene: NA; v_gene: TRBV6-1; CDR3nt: TGTGCCAGCCAAGGGACCTCGAACACTGAAGCTTTCTTT; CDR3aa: CASQGTSNTEAFF
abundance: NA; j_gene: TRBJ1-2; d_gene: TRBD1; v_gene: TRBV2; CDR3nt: TGTGCCAGCAGTGATGCGGGACAGGGGGCCTATGGCTACACCTTC; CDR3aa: CASSDAGQGAYGYTF
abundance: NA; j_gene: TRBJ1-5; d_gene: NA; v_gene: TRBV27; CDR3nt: TGTGCCAGCAGTTTGCGGGGGGGCAATCAGCCCCAGCATTTT; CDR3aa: CASSLRGGNQPQHF
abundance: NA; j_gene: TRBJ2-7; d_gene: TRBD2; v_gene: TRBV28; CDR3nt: TGTGCCAGCAGCCCGGGACTAGGAGGCTCCTACGAGCAGTACTTC; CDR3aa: CASSPGLGGSYEQYF
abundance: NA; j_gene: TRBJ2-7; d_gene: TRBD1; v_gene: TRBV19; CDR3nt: TGTGCCAGTGGACAGGGCTCCTACGAGCAGTACTTC; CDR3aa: CASGQGSYEQYF
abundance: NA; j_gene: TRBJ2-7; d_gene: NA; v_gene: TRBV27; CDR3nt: TGTGCCAGCAGTTCTCTAGGGAACGAGCAGTACTTC; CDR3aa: CASSSLGNEQYF
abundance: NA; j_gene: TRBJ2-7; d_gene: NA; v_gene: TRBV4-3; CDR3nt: TGCGCCAGCAGCTCCCGATTAGGGGGGGTCTACGAGCAGTACTTC; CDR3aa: CASSSRLGGVYEQYF
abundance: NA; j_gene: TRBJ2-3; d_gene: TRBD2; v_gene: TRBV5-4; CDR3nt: TGTGCCAGCAGCTCGCTACCGGCTAGCGGGAAGACAGATACGCAGTATTTT; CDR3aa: CASSSLPASGKTDTQYF
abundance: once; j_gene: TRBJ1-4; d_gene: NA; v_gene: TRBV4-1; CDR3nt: TGCGCCAGCAGCCAAGATGGTGAAAAACTGTTTTTT; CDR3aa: CASSQDGEKLFF
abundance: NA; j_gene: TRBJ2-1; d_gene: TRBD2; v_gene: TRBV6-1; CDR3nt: TGTGCCAGCAGACCTACTAGCGGGGGTGATGAGCAGTTCTTC; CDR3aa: CASRPTSGGDEQFF
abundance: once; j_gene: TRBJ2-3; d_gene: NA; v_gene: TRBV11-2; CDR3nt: TGTGCCAGCAGCTTAAGGGCCACAGATACGCAGTATTTT; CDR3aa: CASSLRATDTQYF
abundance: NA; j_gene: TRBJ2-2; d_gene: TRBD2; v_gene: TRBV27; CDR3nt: TGTGCCAGCAGTAGCGGGGGGACCGGGGAGCTGTTTTTT; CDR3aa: CASSSGGTGELFF
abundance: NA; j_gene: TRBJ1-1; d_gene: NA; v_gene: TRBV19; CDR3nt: TGTGCCAGTAGTGTGGGGTACACTGAAGCTTTCTTT; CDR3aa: CASSVGYTEAFF